The rows below give T cell receptor beta chains drawn from one sample of a study of control samples from healthy donors and cancer patients. The table came from immunoSEQ multiplex PCR; TCRdb's copy has only in-frame clones and leaves some out. The sample contains 100,000 to 150,000 clones, around 86% of which appear only once. The sequenced sample was blood. These receptors were collected from a man aged 40-55 years in good health. CDR3s include the opening cysteine and the closing phenylalanine or tryptophan. A D gene is named only where the DNA matches it firmly. Clone size is stated in some rows and not others, as once, few, many or a class when expanded.

>TRBV18|TRBJ2-2|.|.
TGTGCCAGCTCAGGGGGGTTTTCTGTGCTGCGAAACACCGGGGAGCTGTTTTTT
CASSGGFSVLRNTGELFF
>TRBV3-1/TRBV3-2|TRBJ2-4|.|TRBD2
TGTGCCAGCAGCCAAGATCTTGCCCGGGGGGACATTCAGTACTTC
CASSQDLARGDIQYF
>TRBV6-5|TRBJ2-5|.|.
TGTGCCAGCAGTTACATGATCCAGGGGGAGACCCAGTACTTC
CASSYMIQGETQYF
>TRBV5-4|TRBJ2-7|.|TRBD1
TGTGCCAGCAGCTTGGGGCACAGGGGAAGTGCCGAGCAGTACTTC
CASSLGHRGSAEQYF
>TRBV7-8|TRBJ1-3|.|.
TGTGCCAGCAGCTTAGCGTCCGCCGGAAACACCATATATTTT
CASSLASAGNTIYF
>TRBV6-5|TRBJ2-1|.|.
TGTGCCAGCAGTTACTCACCTCTGGGCAATGAGCAGTTCTTC
CASSYSPLGNEQFF
>TRBV7-7|TRBJ1-1|.|.
TGTGCCAGCAGCCCAGACGGACGTGAAGCTTTCTTT
CASSPDGREAFF
>TRBV6-4|TRBJ2-2|.|.
TGTGCCAGCAGTGAAGCACTAGTCGACACCGGGGAGCTGTTTTTT
CASSEALVDTGELFF
>TRBV6-6|TRBJ2-2|.|.
TGTGCCAGCAGTGATCTGAGGACCGGGGAGCTGTTTTTT
CASSDLRTGELFF
>TRBV5-1|TRBJ1-4|.|TRBD1
TGCGCCAGCAGCTGGCAGGGGGCGCGGAATGAAAAACTGTTTTTT
CASSWQGARNEKLFF
>TRBV4-3|TRBJ2-7|.|.
TGCGCCAGCAGCCAAGATGGGGCCAGGGCCGCCTACGAGCAGTACTTC
CASSQDGARAAYEQYF
>TRBV18|TRBJ1-1|.|.
TGTGCCAGCACAATCAGGGAGAACACTGAAGCTTTCTTT
CASTIRENTEAFF
>TRBV7-2|TRBJ1-2|.|.
TGTGCCAGCACCACGGGAACTAGGGGGGGCTACACCTTC
CASTTGTRGGYTF
>TRBV11-2|TRBJ2-7|.|TRBD1
TGTGCCAGCAGCTTTACCCCGACAGGGTCCTCCTACGAGCAGTACTTC
CASSFTPTGSSYEQYF
>TRBV9|TRBJ1-1|.|.
TGTGCCAGCAGCGCCTCGGGACACTCGAACACTGAAGCTTTCTTT
CASSASGHSNTEAFF
>TRBV19|TRBJ1-3|few|.
TGTGCCAGTGAGTTGAGCTCTGGAAACACCATATATTTT
CASELSSGNTIYF
>TRBV29-1|TRBJ2-7|.|.
TGCAGCGTTGAAGATCCGAGTGGAGATGAGCAGTACTTC
CSVEDPSGDEQYF
>TRBV7-2|TRBJ2-3|.|.
TGTGCCAGCAGCTTAATCTGGACAGATACGCAGTATTTT
CASSLIWTDTQYF
>TRBV12-3/TRBV12-4|TRBJ2-7|.|.
TGTGCCAGCAGTTTAATGGGGGCGCATGAGCAGTACTTC
CASSLMGAHEQYF
>TRBV6-6|TRBJ1-1|.|.
TGTGCCAGCAGTTACAACGGGGAGGGCACTGAAGCTTTCTTT
CASSYNGEGTEAFF
>TRBV19|TRBJ1-5|.|.
TGTGCCAGTAGCTCGACCCAGGACAATCAGCCCCAGCATTTT
CASSSTQDNQPQHF
>TRBV25-1|TRBJ2-1|.|TRBD1
TGTGCCAGCAGGGGGACAGGGTCGGTGTACAATGAGCAGTTCTTC
CASRGTGSVYNEQFF
>TRBV9|TRBJ2-7|.|TRBD1
TGTGCCAGCAGCGCTCGACAGGGGGCAGCGGCCTACGAGCAGTACTTC
CASSARQGAAAYEQYF
>TRBV6-2/TRBV6-3|TRBJ1-6|once|.
TGTGCCAGCAGTTACCGAGAAGGGGCGAATTCACCCCTCCACTTT
CASSYREGANSPLHF
>TRBV5-4|TRBJ2-5|.|.
TGTGCCAGCAGCTTGGGCGGGACACAGAAAGAGACCCAGTACTTC
CASSLGGTQKETQYF
>TRBV29-1|TRBJ1-2|once|TRBD1
TGCAGCGCCCGACAGGGACGTGGCTACACCTTC
CSARQGRGYTF
>TRBV7-8|TRBJ2-2|.|.
TGTGCCAGCAGCTTAAGAGGGGGGGCCGCCGGGGAGCTGTTTTTT
CASSLRGGAAGELFF
>TRBV4-3|TRBJ2-7|.|TRBD1
TGCGCCAGCAGCCCCCACCCGGGACAGGGGAGGGACGAGCAGTACTTC
CASSPHPGQGRDEQYF
>TRBV21-1|TRBJ1-2|.|.
TGTGCCAGCAGCCAGAGACGCCGCTACACCTTC
CASSQRRRYTF
>TRBV25-1|TRBJ1-4|.|.
TGTGCCAGCAGTGAAGCCGGGTCGGGCGAAAAACTGTTTTTT
CASSEAGSGEKLFF
>TRBV6-5|TRBJ2-7|.|TRBD2
TGTGCCAGCCAGGGAGGGCCCTACGAGCAGTACTTC
CASQGGPYEQYF
>TRBV30|TRBJ1-5|.|.
TGTGCCTGGAGTTTACAAGATAATCAGCCCCAGCATTTT
CAWSLQDNQPQHF
>TRBV10-3|TRBJ2-7|.|.
TGTGCCATCAGTGAGTCCGTCCGCTACGAGCAGTACTTC
CAISESVRYEQYF
>TRBV25-1|TRBJ1-2|.|TRBD1
TGTGCCAGCAGTGGACAGGGGGCAGATGGCTACACCTTC
CASSGQGADGYTF
>TRBV24-1|TRBJ2-1|.|.
TGTGCCACCAGTGGGTTCTCCAATGAGCAGTTCTTC
CATSGFSNEQFF
>TRBV6-2/TRBV6-3|TRBJ1-4|.|TRBD1
TGTGCCAGCAGTCGTCCCGGGACAGGGAATGAAAAACTGTTTTTT
CASSRPGTGNEKLFF
>TRBV13|TRBJ1-2|.|.
TGTGCCAGCAGCTTAGAAATCTGGACAGAAAACTATGGCTACACCTTC
CASSLEIWTENYGYTF
>TRBV4-3|TRBJ2-1|once|.
TGCGCCAGCAGCCAAGACCAGCGGTGGGATGAGCAGTTCTTC
CASSQDQRWDEQFF
>TRBV10-1|TRBJ1-1|once|.
TGCGCCAGCAGAATTGGGTGGGGAACTGAAGCTTTCTTT
CASRIGWGTEAFF
>TRBV5-6|TRBJ1-2|.|TRBD1
TGTGCCAGCAGCTTAGGGACAGGCCCCTATGGCTACACCTTC
CASSLGTGPYGYTF
>TRBV9|TRBJ1-6|.|TRBD1
TGTGCCAGCAGCTCGGACAGGGCGAGCTCCTATAATTCACCCCTCCACTTT
CASSSDRASSYNSPLHF
>TRBV19|TRBJ2-7|.|.
TGTGCCACCATCCCCGGGACACCCAGCTCCTACGAGCAGTACTTC
CATIPGTPSSYEQYF
>TRBV12-2|TRBJ2-3|.|.
TGTGCAAGTCGCTTAAATGACAGGGGGCAGGCAGATACGCAGTATTTT
CASRLNDRGQADTQYF
>TRBV20-1|TRBJ1-5|.|TRBD1
TGCAGTGCTAGTAGGGCAGGGGGGAACAATCAGCCCCAGCATTTT
CSASRAGGNNQPQHF
>TRBV6-6|TRBJ2-5|.|TRBD1
TGTGCCAGCACCCCGGGACAGTACCAAGAGACCCAGTACTTC
CASTPGQYQETQYF
>TRBV3-1/TRBV3-2|TRBJ1-1|.|.
TGTGCCAGCAGCTTCGGCGGTAACACTGAAGCTTTCTTT
CASSFGGNTEAFF
>TRBV4-1|TRBJ1-2|.|TRBD1
TGCGCCAGCAGCCAAGTACCGGGACAGTATGGGATCTCTGGCTACACCTTC
CASSQVPGQYGISGYTF
>TRBV11-3|TRBJ1-1|.|.
TGTGCCAGCAAGAAGTTGGTCTCGATCACTGAAGCTTTCTTT
CASKKLVSITEAFF
>TRBV4-1|TRBJ2-4|.|TRBD2
TGCGCCAGCAGCCCGGGAGGCCAGTGGACTAGCGGGGGGGCCAAGAACATTCAGTACTTC
CASSPGGQWTSGGAKNIQYF
>TRBV6-2/TRBV6-3|TRBJ2-2|.|TRBD1
TGTGCCAGCAGTTATGGGGACAGGTCCGTTGGGGAGCTGTTTTTT
CASSYGDRSVGELFF
>TRBV7-3|TRBJ2-3|.|.
TGTGCCAGCAGAGAGGGGAGTCGAACAGATACGCAGTATTTT
CASREGSRTDTQYF
>TRBV12-3/TRBV12-4|TRBJ2-1|.|.
TGTGCCAGCAGTTACCACAATGAGCAGTTCTTC
CASSYHNEQFF
>TRBV7-9|TRBJ1-2|.|.
TGTGCCAGCAGCTTAGACACCTACTATGGCTACACCTTC
CASSLDTYYGYTF
>TRBV11-3|TRBJ1-3|.|.
TGTGCCAGCAGCTCCAGAGGAGACTCTGGAAACACCATATATTTT
CASSSRGDSGNTIYF